This entry describes one T cell receptor beta chain. This clonotype was seen repeatedly, ten times or more. Its specific antigen is unknown. Base qualities are not recorded, but no much larger clone differs from it by a single base. These data originate in a study of regulatory T cells in long-lasting Graves disease (dated by TCRdb to the early 2020s). As for the study more broadly: Newly diagnosed Graves' disease patients had taken antithyroid drugs for less than 3 months. Persistent Graves' disease patients were compared with newly diagnosed Graves' disease patients by peripheral blood TCR sequencing and RNA sequencing. The study was registered as a clinical trial and conducted in China. A total of some 35 samples underwent TCR sequencing: about 13 from persistent and about 20 from newly diagnosed Graves' disease patients. Study-wide conclusions, independent of this receptor: Only the TCR beta chain was sequenced and analyzed. More public clonotypes were shared among persistent patients (roughly 2,700) than among newly diagnosed patients (966). Persistent disease showed preferential use of TRBV28, TRBJ1-2 and TRBJ2-5, whereas newly diagnosed disease favored TRBV20-1 and TRBJ2-1. The small sample size was acknowledged by the authors as a limitation that may reduce accuracy. Peripheral blood alone was examined, since thyroid tissue, which constituted the primary lesion, could not be accessed. Compared with newly diagnosed patients, patients with persistent Graves' disease had lower TCR Shannon entropy and fewer highly expanded clones, which suggests clonal expansion.

Library generation was performed with multiplex PCR. Reads for this sample came from an Illumina HiSeq 4000. TCR beta libraries were built with iRepertoire HTBI primers and Arm-PCR amplification of CDR3 regions. Before sequencing, the PCR products went through gel purification. The paper's data handling went like this. A total of 62 TRBV and 14 TRBJ segments were identified across samples and were used for gene usage analysis of CDR3 amino acid clonotypes. Filtered high-quality paired reads were merged into contigs using COPE and FqMerger. BLAST was used to align contigs to IMGT TRBV, TRBD and TRBJ reference genes, with CDR3 defined following IMGT. Any clonotype with a frequency above 0.1% was classified as a highly expanded clone. Shannon entropy was used to measure repertoire diversity, and the Gini coefficient was used to measure V-J evenness. Public clonotypes were defined as clonotypes shared by more than one individual. The public sequencing data were trimmed at Q25 with fastp and processed into clonotypes with MiXCR by TCRdb, which kept only in-frame beta chains. CDR3 protein duplicates are merged, each entry listing the most common genes and DNA. The V and J calls and clone size come from TCRdb's table, not from the authors' own analysis. The sample records roughly 560,000 distinct CDR3 sequences, around 13% of which are singletons. Together, the top ten hold 8% to 10% of the sample.

According to the study, the label for this sample's time point signals: newly diagnosed GD, antithyroid drugs for less than 3 months. For both TCR sequencing and RNA sequencing, RNA was extracted from PBMCs in TRIzol. The diagnosis of Graves' disease followed American Thyroid Association guidelines. Recruitment of patients was carried out at an endocrinology department in Xi'an, China. Each patient gave about 10 milliliters of peripheral blood, collected in an EDTA anticoagulant tube. Ficoll Paque Plus density gradient separation was used to isolate PBMCs, and no additional T cell sorting was done. RNA quality was checked with an Agilent 2100 Bioanalyzer and agarose gel, and concentration with a NanoDrop 2000. The CDR3 goes from the cysteine to the phenylalanine over 13 residues. Left in the record is the CDR3 DNA by itself, 39 bases read in frame from the first base. V gives up 5 bases and J gives up 3 bases, and the segment between their germline ends measures 10 bases.

This sample was shared with a second study, whose subject was T cells in Graves' hyperthyroidism and ophthalmopathy. Looking at the second paper: Graves' hyperthyroidism was defined as stable when no progression to ophthalmopathy occurred over 18 months of follow-up. The hyperthyroidism patients were between 18 and 65 years old and newly diagnosed, with a disease duration of less than 2 months. Patients with uncontrolled infections, other autoimmune diseases, pregnancy or lactation were excluded. Clinical symptoms, serum thyroxine and TRAb, thyroid ultrasound, and orbital computed tomography formed the basis for the diagnoses. For the first round of RT-PCR on the TCR CDR3, the HTBI primer set was used together with the Qiagen OneStep RT-PCR kit. Most expanded thyroid clonotypes (frequency above 0.001) were also detected in blood, suggesting blood repertoires may reflect thyroid immune responses. A model built on a 13 V-J signature distinguished ophthalmopathy from stable hyperthyroidism, reaching around 87% sensitivity and under 84% specificity in cross-validation and 80%/75% in testing. In validation, the model predicted progression to ophthalmopathy a median of about 6.8 months before onset, with about 64% sensitivity and roughly 79% specificity. A discovery cohort of about a hundred patients, about 43 with Graves' ophthalmopathy and 55 to 60 with stable Graves' hyperthyroidism, was used to find distinguishing TCR V-J signatures. Prospective prediction of ophthalmopathy was tested in an independent validation cohort of approximately 19 hyperthyroidism patients and around 16 patients who later progressed to ophthalmopathy. For training and testing, the approximately 97 patients in the discovery cohort were randomly divided in a 7:3 ratio. The study also compared thyroid tissue and blood T-cell repertoires from about 6 Graves' hyperthyroidism patients. Following sampling, methimazole starting at 30 mg daily was given to hyperthyroidism patients, and high-dose intravenous methylprednisolone was given to ophthalmopathy patients. A second multiplex PCR round built the libraries, followed by size selection and purification. Paired-end sequencing of the libraries was performed with 100 bp reads on an Illumina HiSeq2000. Raw data were processed with SOAPnuke, discarding reads with adapters, uncalled bases, mean Phred below 15, or no exact constant-primer or identifier match. COPE v1.2.5 was used to merge the high-quality paired reads, and each unique nucleotide sequence was defined as a clonotype. MiTCR v1.1 was used to align the clonotypes against IMGT TRBV, TRBD and TRBJ reference segments. Analysis was restricted to V-J combinations with a frequency above 0.0001, which covered approximately 99% of repertoires. The TCS score was defined as F50 (clonal expansion) divided by E x V (chaos), with BLOSUM62-based TCRdist calculated between CDR3 peptides within each V-J. Welch's t-statistics and random forest reduced fewer than 600 V-J features to 10 to 15, which were used in a naive Bayes classifier (R e1071). No statistical method was used to fix the sample size in advance, and group allocation was not hidden from the investigators. The paper describes TCR Vbeta CDR3 sequencing of 130 to 150 peripheral blood samples, made up of 43 ophthalmopathy patients, 70 to 75 hyperthyroidism patients and 17 progressor patients.

The chain joins TRBV12-3 or TRBV12-4 to TRBJ2-5, with TRBD1 as a weak D call on 5 bases. The source material was peripheral blood mononuclear cells (PBMCs), sampled at new diagnosis, from a patient treated with antithyroid drugs. This sequence originates from a woman aged 25 to 39 with Graves disease. Donor details come from another sample of the same person, matched by shared clones. The nucleotide sequence reads TGTGCCAGCAGTCCTGAGACAGAAGAGACCCAGTACTTC. The translation is CASSPETEETQYF.